This T cell receptor beta chain stems from a study of blood T cell repertoires in COVID-19 (TCRdb year 2020). General notes on the study: Samples covering the acute and convalescent phases of COVID-19 were provided by collaborators in the United States, Italy and Spain. The prospective study material was composed of cDNA or gDNA derived from T cells, B-cell-depleted T cells, or PBMCs. The dataset comprised deeply sampled blood TCRbeta repertoires from subjects exposed to, actively infected with, or recovered from COVID-19. The repertoires were released in a freely available public database intended as a resource for research on the immune response to SARS-CoV-2. Samples were obtained from the ongoing ImmuneRACE study (first 160 participants) and from 1,254 subjects provided by 6 global collaborators. A de-identified subject ID, COVID-19 status, age in years and sex were almost always included in the sample metadata. Where available, HLA class I and class II types were taken from metadata supplied by the sample provider and were not determined by assay-based typing. Overall study results and their limits: How much clinical and demographic metadata was included differed by source and by participant, and the metadata was provided uncurated.

TCRbeta CDR3 regions were amplified from genomic DNA by means of the immunoSEQ Assay, a bias-controlled multiplex PCR. For the original study's pipeline: The number of nucleated cells in each sample was estimated from the amplification of reference gene primers within the assay. To quantify the absolute abundance of each unique TCRbeta CDR3 rearrangement, sequence reads were collapsed and filtered. For each sample, productive Simpson clonality was calculated as the square root of Simpson's diversity index over productive rearrangements. As stored in TCRdb, this immuneACCESS dataset retains in-frame rearrangements with V and J assigned. A fraction of the clones does not appear; measured against another copy, unresolved V genes explain less than half of the discrepancy, and the remainder lacks a known reason. Clone size and V and J calls were adopted from that table, with D and trimming inferred from the DNA. The sample table lists approximately 57,000 clones, approximately 90% of them with a count of one. 3.5% to 4.5% of the sample belongs to the ten largest clones.

Comment on this clone: What antigen it recognizes has not been identified. No base quality values were provided; no much bigger clone lies one nucleotide off.

The CDR3 covers 13 residues, taking in both the cysteine and the phenylalanine. Only the CDR3 portion is preserved as DNA: 39 bases, with reading frame beginning at the first base. Trimming costs V 3 bases and J 7 bases, and their ends lie 12 bases apart. Based on the germline V gene, the CDR1 and CDR2 sequences are SGHNT and YENEEA. Collaborating institutions collected whole blood in K2EDTA tubes following their own protocols. Collaborator samples were shipped for TCRbeta analysis as frozen whole blood, isolated PBMCs, or DNA extracted from either sample type. Recombination connected TRBV11-3 to TRBJ2-5; perhaps TRBD1 is the D gene, with 5 bases matching. This receptor was taken from a middle-aged man with acute or convalescent COVID-19. Sequencing was carried out using peripheral blood. The encoded CDR3 is CASSFRATGTQYF. Here is the DNA: TGTGCCAGCAGCTTCAGGGCGACGGGGACCCAGTACTTC.